This T cell receptor beta chain is drawn from a study of cytomegalovirus exposure and HLA in healthy donors. Study-level background: A prior analysis found roughly 100 million unique TCR beta sequences from approximately 200 million T cells.

Remarks on this clone: Its antigen remains unknown.

With 4 bases removed from V and 4 bases from J, the gap between germline ends came to 9 bases. This CDR3 is 13 amino acids long. Germline-derived CDR1 and CDR2 are MGHRA and YSYEKL. Overall study findings and caveats: Over 150 TCR beta chains were listed as cytomegalovirus-associated. 87-base-pair reads could not separate some V segments, including TRBV6-2 and TRBV6-3. CMV serostatus alone was available as immune exposure information.

The PCR was carried out with 60 Vbeta primers and 13 Jbeta primers. Measured with immunoSEQ multiplex PCR; TCRdb has only the in-frame clones, and not every one. This sample yields 100,000 or so clones, of which about three quarters are seen a single time; over 12% belongs to the top ten. The chain couples TRBV4-1 to TRBJ2-3, with D possibly TRBD1 on 5 matching bases. Sequenced: PBMCs. This receptor was obtained from a male donor in good health and CMV-seropositive. The CDR3 is CASSRQGPDTQYF. CDR3 nucleotide sequence: TGCGCCAGCAGCCGCCAGGGTCCAGATACGCAGTATTTT.